This TCR beta chain was recovered during a study of blood T cell repertoires in COVID-19. Study as a whole: Sample material is recorded as cDNA or gDNA derived from T cells, B-cell-depleted T cells, or PBMCs.

TCRdb's table, derived via immunoSEQ multiplex PCR, lists solely in-frame clones and lacks some. The sample lists fewer than 350,000 clones; over 75% were seen once. Trimming stripped 0 bases from V and 8 bases from J, with 19 bases between. CDR1 is LNHNV and CDR2 is YYDKDF in the germline V gene (reference sequence). The CDR3 covers 16 residues. This clonotype was sampled from a man between 18 and 29 years old with active or convalescent COVID-19. Sequencing was performed on peripheral blood. The chain is built from TRBV15 and TRBJ1-2; TRBD1 is a possible D gene (5 bases). The CDR3 DNA reads as TGTGCCACCAGCAGAGATAGTTCGTCGACAGCGGGAGGCTACACCTTC. Encoded protein: CATSRDSSSTAGGYTF.